These T cell receptor beta chains were read from a single sample in a study of shared clonotypes between healthy human individuals. Profiled with immunoSEQ multiplex PCR; TCRdb holds only in-frame clones, not every one. The profile shows some 500,000 clones, around 96% of them singletons. The sample taken for sequencing was naive CD4+ T cells sorted from blood. The receptors were sampled from a woman aged 30 to 39 in good health. Each CDR3 is given with its conserved first and last residue. The order of the fields is V gene, CDR3 length, D gene, clone size, J gene, CDR3 protein, CDR3 DNA. The D gene is left open where the match is weak. A row's size may be missing; if present it is once, few, many or a size class.

>TRBV28|14|TRBD1|-|TRBJ2-3
CASSLGQSTDTQYF
TGTGCCAGCAGTTTGGGACAGAGCACAGATACGCAGTATTTT
>TRBV5-4|12|-|once|TRBJ1-2
CASSRALSGYTF
TGTGCCAGCAGCCGGGCCCTTAGTGGCTACACCTTC
>TRBV28|15|TRBD1|-|TRBJ1-5
CASSLRDRTDQPQHF
TGTGCCAGCAGTTTAAGGGACAGAACCGATCAGCCCCAGCATTTT
>TRBV7-9|17|TRBD2|-|TRBJ2-5
CASSLAATSGRAETQYF
TGTGCCAGCAGCTTAGCTGCGACTAGCGGGAGGGCCGAGACCCAGTACTTC
>TRBV19|13|TRBD1|-|TRBJ1-1
CASGDRGYTEAFF
TGTGCCAGTGGGGACAGGGGGTATACTGAAGCTTTCTTT
>TRBV10-3|13|-|-|TRBJ2-7
CAISELSSYEQYF
TGTGCCATCAGTGAACTCAGCTCCTACGAGCAGTACTTC
>TRBV18|14|TRBD1|-|TRBJ1-6
CASSPGQGYSPLHF
TGTGCCAGCTCACCGGGACAGGGGTATTCACCCCTCCACTTT
>TRBV18|16|-|-|TRBJ1-4
CASSPLTRATNEKLFF
TGTGCCAGCTCACCTTTGACCAGGGCGACTAATGAAAAACTGTTTTTT
>TRBV7-2|16|-|-|TRBJ2-3
CASSLTIAPSTDTQYF
TGTGCCAGCAGCCTGACTATCGCTCCTAGCACAGATACGCAGTATTTT
>TRBV6-6|13|-|-|TRBJ2-1
CASSSQDSNEQFF
TGTGCCAGCAGTTCCCAGGACAGCAATGAGCAGTTCTTC
>TRBV2|15|-|-|TRBJ1-5
CASSGGIPVGQPQHF
TGTGCCAGCAGCGGAGGGATCCCAGTGGGTCAGCCCCAGCATTTT
>TRBV6-8|11|-|-|TRBJ2-7
CRKKWRVKQYF
TGTCGAAAAAAATGGAGGGTCAAGCAGTACTTC
>TRBV5-1|13|-|few|TRBJ1-1
CASSLAGDTEAFF
TGCGCCAGCAGCTTGGCGGGGGACACTGAAGCTTTCTTT
>TRBV19|14|-|-|TRBJ1-1
CASSIGGTPRKAFF
TGTGCCAGTAGTATAGGAGGTACGCCCAGGAAAGCTTTCTTT
>TRBV18|15|-|-|TRBJ2-3
CATVPSTVILDTQYF
TGTGCCACCGTCCCCAGCACGGTCATATTGGATACGCAGTATTTT
>TRBV7-2|15|TRBD2|-|TRBJ2-1
CASNSGTSAYNEQFF
TGTGCCAGCAATTCCGGGACTAGCGCATACAATGAGCAGTTCTTC
>TRBV5-1|16|TRBD2|-|TRBJ2-7
CASSLDGTSGSHEQYF
TGCGCCAGCAGCTTGGACGGGACTAGCGGGAGCCACGAGCAGTACTTC